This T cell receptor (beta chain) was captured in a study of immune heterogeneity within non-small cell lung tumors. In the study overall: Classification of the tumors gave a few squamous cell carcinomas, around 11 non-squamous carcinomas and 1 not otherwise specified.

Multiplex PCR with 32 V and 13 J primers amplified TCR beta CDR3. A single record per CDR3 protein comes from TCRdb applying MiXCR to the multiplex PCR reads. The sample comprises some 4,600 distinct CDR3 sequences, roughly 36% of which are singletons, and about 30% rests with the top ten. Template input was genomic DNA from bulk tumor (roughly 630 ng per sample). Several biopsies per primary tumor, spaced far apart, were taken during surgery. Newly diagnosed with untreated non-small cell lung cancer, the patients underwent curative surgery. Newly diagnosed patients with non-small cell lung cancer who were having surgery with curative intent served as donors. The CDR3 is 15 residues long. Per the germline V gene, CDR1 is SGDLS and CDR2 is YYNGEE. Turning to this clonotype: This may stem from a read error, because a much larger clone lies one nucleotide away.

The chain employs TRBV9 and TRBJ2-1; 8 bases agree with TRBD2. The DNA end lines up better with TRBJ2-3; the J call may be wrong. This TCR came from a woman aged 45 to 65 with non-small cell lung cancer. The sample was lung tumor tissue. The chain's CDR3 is CASSVASGGEDTQYF. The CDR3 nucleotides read TGTGCCAGCAGCGTAGCAAGCGGGGGCGAAGATACGCAGTATTTT.